This T cell receptor (beta chain) appears in the sequencing data of a study of cytomegalovirus exposure and HLA in healthy donors. Overall study results and limits: HLA allele associations emerged for 16,951 TCR beta sequences in a later analysis, at 0.05 false discovery rate.

Vbeta (60) and Jbeta (13) primers were used in the PCR. Per the study methods: Some 9.9 million of 80 million or so unique TCR beta chains were shared, per a later count. Some clones are missing from TCRdb's copy, which holds only in-frame ones; the method was immunoSEQ multiplex PCR. The DNA was the basis for D and trimming; V, J and clone size are from that table. Among approximately 190,000 clones listed, about 87% were seen once. About this clone itself: Its antigen is not known.

Germline values: CDR1 SGHNT, CDR2 YENEEA. The length of the CDR3 is 16 residues. Losses at the gene ends were 4 bases for V and 6 bases for J; bases not matched to a gene: 12. V usage is TRBV11-3 and J usage is TRBJ1-1, with 9 bases that match TRBD1. What was sequenced was PBMCs. The sequence was obtained from a man between 25 and 39 years old in good health and CMV-seronegative. The CDR3 reads CASSSYAGQGKAEAFF. The CDR3 bases are TGTGCCAGCAGCTCCTATGCGGGACAGGGAAAAGCTGAAGCTTTCTTT.